These 23 T cell receptor beta chains were sequenced from one sample in a study of blood T cell repertoires in COVID-19. Data came from immunoSEQ multiplex PCR; TCRdb stores just in-frame clones and leaves some out. The sample yields approximately 130,000 clones, about 77% seen once. What was sequenced was peripheral blood. The receptor set was obtained from an elderly man with acute or convalescent COVID-19.

This clone was seen a handful of times. V is TRBV18 and J is TRBJ2-1, with no clear D. In germline, CDR1 is KGHSH, CDR2 LQKENI. The length of the CDR3 is 14 residues. Trimming took off 1 base at V and 5 bases at J, with 9 bases between the two ends. For the CDR3, the DNA is TGTGCCAGCTCACCACAGACCGGAGACAATGAGCAGTTCTTC. Translated, it gives CASSPQTGDNEQFF.

V is TRBV6-6 and J is TRBJ2-6, with TRBD1 identical over 12 bases. The CDR3 length is 20 residues. V was pared by 6 bases and J by 0 bases, with 12 bases of the junction left unmatched. Germline V gene sequence: CDR1 MNHNY, CDR2 SVGAGI (reference sequence). CDR3 residues: CASSRGGTGGTGSGANVLTF. The CDR3 nucleotides read TGTGCCAGCAGCCGCGGGGGGACAGGGGGCACAGGCTCTGGGGCCAACGTCCTGACTTTC.

The genes are TRBV30 and TRBJ1-1; TRBD1 aligns across 7 bases. This CDR3 comprises 16 residues. Germline V gives CDR1 GTSNPN, CDR2 SVGIG (reference sequence). After removal of 0 bases from V and 1 base from J, the junction contained 8 bases not matched to a gene. The CDR3 region is CAWSVWSGGANTEAFF. DNA for the CDR3: TGTGCCTGGAGTGTGTGGTCAGGGGGAGCGAACACTGAAGCTTTCTTT.

This clone has a single count. The rearrangement links TRBV7-6 to TRBJ2-5, with TRBD2 identical over 7 bases. This CDR3 contains 21 residues. The V gene's germline CDR1 is SGHVS and CDR2 FNYEAQ. J lost 1 base, V lost 5 bases, and 25 bases had no gene match. The CDR3 DNA reads TGTGCCAGCAGCCGGGCCCTTCTCTACGGGGGGAGAACTCCGGTCCAAGAGACCCAGTACTTC. This gives the protein CASSRALLYGGRTPVQETQYF.

The chain has TRBV28 and TRBJ2-7; D may be TRBD1 (5 bases). This CDR3 is built from 15 residues. Germline V gives CDR1 MDHEN, CDR2 SYDVKM. Trimming left V 5 bases short and J 1 base short, with 15 bases between. CDR3 coding DNA: TGTGCCAGCAGTACCCAGGGCCAAGGGTCCTACGAGCAGTACTTC. As protein: CASSTQGQGSYEQYF.

The chain joins TRBV5-4 to TRBJ2-3; TRBD2 matches at 8 bases. The CDR3 has 14 residues. Germline-derived CDR1 and CDR2 are SGHNT and YYREEE (reference sequence). After removal of 4 bases from V and 4 bases from J, the junction contained 5 bases not matched to a gene. This CDR3 reads CASSPNGGADTQYF. CDR3 sequence (DNA): TGTGCCAGCAGCCCTAACGGGGGGGCAGATACGCAGTATTTT.

The J gene is TRBJ2-1, the V gene TRBV5-1; weak D call: TRBD1 (5 bases). Per germline, CDR1 SGHRS and CDR2 YFSETQ. The V end lost 4 bases, the J end lost 3 bases, and 17 bases lay between the germline ends. This CDR3 has 16 amino acids. CDR3 bases: TGCGCCAGCAGCCGACAACAGGTCGGACGCTACAATGAGCAGTTCTTC. Its translation is CASSRQQVGRYNEQFF.

As to this clone: The same CDR3 is also encoded by other DNA sequences in this sample. The chain recombines TRBV10-3 with TRBJ2-5; 7 bases are a match to TRBD2. The CDR3 is 14 residues long. Germline-derived CDR1 and CDR2 are ENHRY and SYGVKD. V trimming: 4 bases; J trimming: 5 bases; junction bases outside the gene matches: 7. The CDR3 is CAISGQWGGETQYF. The CDR3 coding sequence is TGTGCCATCAGTGGTCAATGGGGGGGGGAGACCCAGTACTTC.

The chain couples TRBV24-1 to TRBJ2-1; TRBD2 agrees at 9 bases. The junction had 5 bases not matched to a gene; V was cut back by 3 bases and J by 0 bases. Germline lookup yields CDR1 KGHDR and CDR2 SFDVKD. There are 17 residues in the CDR3. The CDR3 DNA reads TGTGCCACCAGTGATGGACTAGCGTTGAGCTCCTACAATGAGCAGTTCTTC. Translated: CATSDGLALSSYNEQFF.

This clone was detected once. The chain links TRBV18 to TRBJ2-2; TRBD1 matches at 7 bases. V trimming: 6 bases; J trimming: 3 bases; junction bases outside the gene matches: 4. This CDR3 region has 14 residues. Germline-derived CDR1 and CDR2 are KGHSH and LQKENI. CDR3 coding DNA: TGTGCCAGCTCCGTTACAGGGGACACCGGGGAGCTGTTTTTT. Amino acids: CASSVTGDTGELFF.

The rearrangement links TRBV28 to TRBJ1-5; D is unclear. Looked up from germline, CDR1 is MDHEN and CDR2 is SYDVKM. V gave up 6 bases and J gave up 9 bases, with 9 bases separating them. This CDR3 has 11 residues. The CDR3 region is CASSSSRPQHF. The CDR3 DNA sequence: TGTGCCAGCAGCTCCAGTCGGCCCCAGCATTTT.

The J gene is TRBJ2-7, the V gene TRBV5-1; perhaps TRBD1 as D (6 bases). V was shortened by 0 bases and J by 2 bases, with 12 bases between the two germline ends. The germline V gene encodes CDR1 SGHRS and CDR2 YFSETQ. CDR3 size: 15 residues. The CDR3 bases are TGCGCCAGCAGCTTGGGTGCAGGGGACCCCTACGAGCAGTACTTC. Its protein is CASSLGAGDPYEQYF.

The rearrangement joins TRBV5-6 to TRBJ2-5; 10 nucleotides agree with TRBD2. Germline trimming cut 3 bases from V and 5 bases from J; bases unmatched to any gene: 13. Germline V gene data show CDR1 as SGHDT and CDR2 as YYEEEE. The CDR3 is made up of 17 amino acids. The CDR3 coding sequence is TGTGCCAGCAGCTGGGGTCCACTAGCGGGGTTGAGGGAGACCCAGTACTTC. This encodes CASSWGPLAGLRETQYF. Together with reference TRBV5-6 and TRBJ2-5, the CDR3 gives the full variable domain: DAGVTQSPTHLIKTRGQQVTLRCSPKSGHDTVSWYQQALGQGPQFIFQYYEEEERQRGNFPDRFSGHQFPNYSSELNVNALLLGDSALYLCASSWGPLAGLRETQYFGPGTRLLVL.

The chain links TRBV28 to TRBJ2-2, with TRBD1 matching over 9 bases. In germline, CDR1 is MDHEN, CDR2 SYDVKM. The CDR3 extends over 16 amino acids. Trimming took 6 bases from V and 3 from J; bases not matched to a gene: 8. The chain's CDR3 is CASSNYRGRDTGELFF. For the CDR3, the DNA is TGTGCCAGCAGCAATTACAGGGGGCGAGACACCGGGGAGCTGTTTTTT.

The chain combines TRBV6-2 or TRBV6-3 with TRBJ1-1; TRBD1 is a possible D gene (6 bases). The germline gives CDR1 MNHEY, CDR2 SVGEGT. The CDR3 runs 16 residues. V was trimmed by 3 bases and J by 1 base, leaving 15 bases between them. The CDR3 reads CASSYGGGPANTEAFF. The CDR3 region has the DNA TGTGCCAGCAGTTATGGTGGGGGCCCAGCGAACACTGAAGCTTTCTTT.

This clone has a handful of counts. J is TRBJ2-7 and V is TRBV3-1 (or the pseudogene TRBV3-2); TRBD1 aligns across 10 bases. Germline CDR1 is LGHDT and CDR2 is YNNKEL (reference sequence). The CDR3 extends over 14 amino acids. The V segment lost 1 base and the J segment 6 bases; nucleotides outside the gene matches: 3. Here the CDR3 DNA reads TGTGCCAGCAGCCAAGCCGGGACAGGGGTCGAGCAGTACTTC. It yields the protein CASSQAGTGVEQYF.

This chain connects TRBV3-1 (or the pseudogene TRBV3-2) to TRBJ2-2; TRBD1 agrees at 10 bases. From germline, CDR1 is LGHDT and CDR2 YNNKEL (reference sequence). The CDR3 runs 16 residues. J lost 5 bases, V lost 2 bases, and 5 bases had no gene match. The CDR3, as DNA: TGTGCCAGCAGCCAACCGGGACAGGGGTATACCGGGGAGCTGTTTTTT. The encoded protein is CASSQPGQGYTGELFF.

The chain couples TRBV6-6 to TRBJ1-1; TRBD1 matches 12 bases. The V and J ends lost 5 bases and 4 bases, in that order; junction bases with no gene match: 17. This CDR3 region has 19 residues. CDR1 and CDR2 from the germline V gene are MNHNY and SVGAGI (reference sequence). The CDR3 nucleotides are TGTGCCAGCAGTCCCGGGACAGGGGGCTTTTTTCGGCGCATCACTGAAGCTTTCTTT. Translation: CASSPGTGGFFRRITEAFF.

This clone was detected a few times. The rearrangement joins TRBV19 to TRBJ2-7; D perhaps matches TRBD1 (6 bases). This CDR3 spans 14 amino acids. Germline CDR1 LNHDA, CDR2 SQIVND (reference sequence). Trimming stripped 6 bases from V and 6 bases from J, with 18 bases between. The CDR3 reads CASRQTPGAGEQYF. The CDR3 DNA is TGTGCCAGTAGACAGACTCCAGGGGCTGGCGAGCAGTACTTC.

V usage is TRBV25-1 and J usage is TRBJ1-2; weak D call: TRBD1 (6 bases). This CDR3 has 15 amino acids. V lost 3 bases, J lost 4 bases, and 15 bases lay in between. CDR1 and CDR2 (germline): MGHDK, SYGVNS. The CDR3 DNA is TGTGCCAGCAGTGAGGGACATCAGAGGGGCTATGGCTACACCTTC. This gives the protein CASSEGHQRGYGYTF.

The V call is TRBV5-6, the J call TRBJ2-7; 9 bases fit TRBD1. The CDR3 contains 16 residues. Looked up from germline, CDR1 is SGHDT and CDR2 is YYEEEE. The V segment lost 6 bases and the J segment 4 bases; nucleotides outside the gene matches: 14. The CDR3 region is CASTTKTPDRGYEQYF. The CDR3 nucleotides read TGTGCCAGCACCACCAAAACTCCGGACAGGGGTTACGAGCAGTACTTC. The entire variable domain, with the rest obtained from reference TRBV5-6 and TRBJ2-7, is as follows: DAGVTQSPTHLIKTRGQQVTLRCSPKSGHDTVSWYQQALGQGPQFIFQYYEEEERQRGNFPDRFSGHQFPNYSSELNVNALLLGDSALYLCASTTKTPDRGYEQYFGPGTRLTVT.

This clone was observed a few times. V usage is TRBV12-3 or TRBV12-4 and J usage is TRBJ1-2, with 8 bases that match TRBD1. CDR3 size: 13 residues. V trimming: 10 bases; J trimming: 2 bases; junction bases outside the gene matches: 6. The CDR3 bases are TGTGCCACCTCAACAGGGGGAAACTATGGCTACACCTTC. This encodes CATSTGGNYGYTF.

This chain connects TRBV10-3 to TRBJ1-6, with D perhaps TRBD1 (6 bases). CDR3 size: 15 residues. Trimming removed 3 bases at V and 4 bases at J, with 10 bases between. CDR1 is ENHRY and CDR2 is SYGVKD in the germline V gene. CDR3 nucleotides: TGTGCCATCAGTGACGGACAGCTTTATAATTCACCCCTCCACTTT. This gives the protein CAISDGQLYNSPLHF.